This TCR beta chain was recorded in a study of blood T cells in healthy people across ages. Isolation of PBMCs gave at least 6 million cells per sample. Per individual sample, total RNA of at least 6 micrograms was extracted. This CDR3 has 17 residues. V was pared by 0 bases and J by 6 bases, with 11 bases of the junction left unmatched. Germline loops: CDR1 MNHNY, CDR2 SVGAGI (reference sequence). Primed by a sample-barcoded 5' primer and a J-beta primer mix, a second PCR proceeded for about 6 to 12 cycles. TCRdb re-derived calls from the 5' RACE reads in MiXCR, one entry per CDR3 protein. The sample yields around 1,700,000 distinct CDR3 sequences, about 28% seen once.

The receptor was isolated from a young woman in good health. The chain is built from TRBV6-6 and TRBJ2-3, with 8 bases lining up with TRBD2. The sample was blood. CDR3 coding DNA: TGTGCCAGCAGTTACTCTACTGGGGCGGGGGGAAGGGATACGCAGTATTTT. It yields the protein CASSYSTGAGGRDTQYF.